These T cell receptor beta chains were read from a single sample in a study of blood T cell repertoires in COVID-19. The method was immunoSEQ multiplex PCR; TCRdb's version includes in-frame clones alone and lacks a portion of them. The sample includes some 46,000 clones, around 85% seen only once; the top ten take roughly 6.7%. The sequencing sample was made of peripheral blood. All receptors derive from a man in his fifties or sixties with acute or convalescent COVID-19. CDR3s include the opening cysteine and the closing phenylalanine or tryptophan. D genes are given only for firm matches. Rows give clone size only sometimes, using once, few, many, or a class for an expanded clone.

clone_size,d_call,v_call,j_call,cdr3_aa,cdr3_nt
-,TRBD2,TRBV5-1,TRBJ2-7,CASSTGLAGGFGSYEQYF,TGCGCCAGCAGCACAGGACTAGCGGGAGGGTTCGGGTCCTACGAGCAGTACTTC
-,TRBD1,TRBV28,TRBJ1-2,CASSLFRDSRHGYTF,TGTGCCAGCAGTTTATTCCGGGACAGTCGACATGGCTACACCTTC
-,TRBD1,TRBV7-2,TRBJ2-5,CASSAQGQSQETQYF,TGTGCCAGCAGCGCCCAGGGACAGTCCCAAGAGACCCAGTACTTC
-,-,TRBV27,TRBJ1-5,CASRDVGQPSNQPQHF,TGTGCCAGCAGGGATGTGGGGCAGCCTAGCAATCAGCCCCAGCATTTT
-,-,TRBV29-1,TRBJ1-2,CSVPGSYGYTF,TGCAGCGTACCGGGGTCCTATGGCTACACCTTC
-,-,TRBV6-4,TRBJ1-3,CASSQGNPGNTIYF,TGTGCCAGCAGTCAGGGAAATCCTGGAAACACCATATATTTT
-,-,TRBV7-3,TRBJ2-5,CASSSGGRGGETQYF,TGTGCCAGCAGCTCGGGAGGCAGGGGAGGAGAGACCCAGTACTTC
-,-,TRBV19,TRBJ2-1,CASSIRDIKFF,TGTGCCAGTAGTATCCGGGACATTAAGTTCTTC
-,-,TRBV6-4,TRBJ2-2,CASSDSEGAGELFF,TGTGCCAGCAGTGACTCCGAGGGGGCCGGGGAGCTGTTTTTT
-,TRBD2,TRBV7-2,TRBJ2-1,CASSLPGLAARGEQFF,TGTGCCAGCAGCCTACCGGGACTAGCGGCAAGGGGTGAGCAGTTCTTC
once,-,TRBV5-5,TRBJ2-5,CASSPTRETQYF,TGTGCCAGCAGCCCGACTCGGGAGACCCAGTACTTC
few,TRBD2,TRBV27,TRBJ2-7,CASSFLPGGPLGF,TGTGCCAGCAGTTTCTTGCCGGGAGGGCCCCTCGGCTTC
-,-,TRBV24-1,TRBJ2-2,CATSDLTSDTGELFF,TGTGCCACCAGTGATTTGACCAGTGACACCGGGGAGCTGTTTTTT
few,-,TRBV28,TRBJ1-5,CASSFSIRQKEGNQPQHF,TGTGCCAGCAGTTTCTCAATTAGACAGAAAGAGGGCAATCAGCCCCAGCATTTT
-,-,TRBV28,TRBJ1-3,CASSGRLNTIYF,TGTGCCAGCAGCGGGAGGTTAAACACCATATATTTT
-,-,TRBV12-3/TRBV12-4,TRBJ2-7,CASSRRDSYEQYF,TGTGCCAGCAGCCGACGGGACTCCTACGAGCAGTACTTC
-,TRBD2,TRBV30,TRBJ2-5,CALREEETQYF,TGTGCCTTACGGGAGGAAGAGACCCAGTACTTC
medium-sized,-,TRBV27,TRBJ1-2,CASSYRAGYGYTF,TGTGCCAGCAGTTACAGGGCCGGCTATGGCTACACCTTC
-,-,TRBV18,TRBJ1-5,CASSQSGERAQPQHF,TGTGCCAGCTCGCAATCAGGGGAACGGGCACAGCCCCAGCATTTT
-,-,TRBV7-6,TRBJ1-6,CASSLDNRVNNSPLHF,TGTGCCAGCAGCTTAGACAACAGAGTCAATAATTCACCCCTCCACTTT
-,-,TRBV21-1,TRBJ2-1,CASSKEEGSGVKAYNEQFF,TGTGCCAGCAGCAAAGAGGAGGGTAGCGGGGTCAAGGCCTACAATGAGCAGTTCTTC
once,-,TRBV2,TRBJ2-2,CASSVVRTGELFF,TGTGCCAGCAGTGTGGTTCGGACCGGGGAGCTGTTTTTT
-,TRBD1,TRBV19,TRBJ1-1,CASRGQGVTEAFF,TGTGCCAGTAGGGGACAGGGGGTGACTGAAGCTTTCTTT
few,-,TRBV19,TRBJ1-4,CASSIRGMRTNEKLFF,TGTGCCAGTAGTATTCGAGGGATGAGGACTAATGAAAAACTGTTTTTT